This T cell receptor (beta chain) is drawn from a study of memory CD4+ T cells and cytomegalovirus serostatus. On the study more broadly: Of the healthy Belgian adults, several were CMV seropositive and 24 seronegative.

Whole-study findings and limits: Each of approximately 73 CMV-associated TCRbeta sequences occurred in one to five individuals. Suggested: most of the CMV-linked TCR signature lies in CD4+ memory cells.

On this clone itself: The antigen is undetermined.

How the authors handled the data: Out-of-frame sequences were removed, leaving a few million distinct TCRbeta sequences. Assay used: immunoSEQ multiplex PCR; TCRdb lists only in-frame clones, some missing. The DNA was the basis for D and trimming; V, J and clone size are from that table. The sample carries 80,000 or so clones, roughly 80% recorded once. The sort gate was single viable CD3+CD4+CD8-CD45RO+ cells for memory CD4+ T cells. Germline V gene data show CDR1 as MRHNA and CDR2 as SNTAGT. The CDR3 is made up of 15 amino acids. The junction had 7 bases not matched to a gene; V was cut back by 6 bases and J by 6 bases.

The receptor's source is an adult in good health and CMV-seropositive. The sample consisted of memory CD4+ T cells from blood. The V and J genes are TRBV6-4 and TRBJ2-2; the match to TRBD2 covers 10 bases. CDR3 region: CASSATSGVAGELFF. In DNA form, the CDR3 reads TGTGCCAGCAGCGCAACTAGCGGGGTGGCCGGGGAGCTGTTTTTT.